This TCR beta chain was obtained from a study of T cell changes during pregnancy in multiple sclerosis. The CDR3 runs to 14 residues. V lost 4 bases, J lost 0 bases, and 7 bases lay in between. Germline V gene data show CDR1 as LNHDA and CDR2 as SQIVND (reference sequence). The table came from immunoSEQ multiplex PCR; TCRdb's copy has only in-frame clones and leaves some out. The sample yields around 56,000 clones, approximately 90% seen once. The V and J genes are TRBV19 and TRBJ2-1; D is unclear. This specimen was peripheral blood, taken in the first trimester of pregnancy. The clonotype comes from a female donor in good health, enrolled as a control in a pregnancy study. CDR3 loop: CASSTLSSYNEQFF. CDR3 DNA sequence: TGTGCCAGTAGTACCCTGAGCTCCTACAATGAGCAGTTCTTC. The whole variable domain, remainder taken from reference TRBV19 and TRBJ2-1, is DGGITQSPKYLFRKEGQNVTLSCEQNLNHDAMYWYRQDPGQGLRLIYYSQIVNDFQKGDIAEGYSVSREKKESFPLTVTSAQKNPTAFYLCASSTLSSYNEQFFGPGTRLTVL.